The source of this TCR beta chain is a study of T-cell reconstitution after alpha-beta-depleted transplantation in children. Study-wide points: Certain patients had high TCRbeta diversity at day 60, and it came from recipient T cells and thymic progenitors that survived. Reportedly, roughly two months post-transplant, alpha-beta T cells arose from several hundred expanded graft clones. Counts and diversity of T cells one year after transplant came mostly from newly produced T cells.

It was with unique molecular identifiers that the TCRbeta library was prepared. TCRdb independently ran MiXCR on the PCR reads; one entry per CDR3 protein. In the table there are about 600,000 distinct CDR3 sequences, under 15% of which are singletons. This clonotype was detected many times. The antigen is unknown. The CDR3 spans 15 residues. V lost 3 bases and J 0 bases, leaving 12 bases between the germline ends. Germline lookup yields CDR1 SGHTA and CDR2 FQGNSA. The V and J genes are TRBV7-2 and TRBJ2-7; D is perhaps TRBD2 (5 bases). Here the sequenced sample was PBMCs, mostly from graft donor cells, taken 360 days after TCRalphabeta/CD19-depleted stem cell transplant. The origin of this receptor is a male patient aged 5 to 17 who had a stem cell transplant for acute myeloid leukemia, so the T cells may come from the graft donor. The DNA for the CDR3 is TGTGCCAGCAGCTTTCAACGAGGGTTCTCCTACGAGCAGTACTTC. Translation gives CASSFQRGFSYEQYF.